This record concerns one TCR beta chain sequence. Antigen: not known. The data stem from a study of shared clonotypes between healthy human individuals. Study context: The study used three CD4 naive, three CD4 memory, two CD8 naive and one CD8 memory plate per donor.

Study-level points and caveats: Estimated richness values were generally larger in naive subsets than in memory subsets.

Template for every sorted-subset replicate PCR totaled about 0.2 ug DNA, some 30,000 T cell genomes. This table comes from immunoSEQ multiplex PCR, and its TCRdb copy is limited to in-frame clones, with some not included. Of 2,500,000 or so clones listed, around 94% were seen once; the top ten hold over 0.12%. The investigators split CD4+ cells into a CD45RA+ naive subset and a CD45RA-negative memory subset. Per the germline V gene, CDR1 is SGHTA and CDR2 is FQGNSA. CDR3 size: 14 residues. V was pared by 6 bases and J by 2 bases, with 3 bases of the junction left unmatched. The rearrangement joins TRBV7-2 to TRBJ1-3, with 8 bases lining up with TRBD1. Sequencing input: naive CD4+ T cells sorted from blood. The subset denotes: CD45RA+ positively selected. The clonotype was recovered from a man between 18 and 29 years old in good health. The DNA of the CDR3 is TGTGCCAGCAGACCGGACAGGGCTGGAAACACCATATATTTT. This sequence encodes CASRPDRAGNTIYF.